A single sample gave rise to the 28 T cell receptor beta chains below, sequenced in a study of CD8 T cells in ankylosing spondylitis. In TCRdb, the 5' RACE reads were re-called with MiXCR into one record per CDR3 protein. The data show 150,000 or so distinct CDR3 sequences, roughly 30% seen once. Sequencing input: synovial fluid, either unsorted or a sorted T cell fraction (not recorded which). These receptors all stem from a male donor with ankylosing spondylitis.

This CDR3 is CASTLAGVTDTQYF. The CDR3 bases are TGCGCCAGCACACTAGCGGGGGTCACAGATACGCAGTATTTT. This chain connects TRBV5-1 to TRBJ2-3; TRBD2 matches at 11 bases. This CDR3 comprises 14 residues. V lost 6 bases, J lost 2 bases, and 2 bases stayed unmatched. The germline CDR1 and CDR2 sequences are SGHRS and YFSETQ.

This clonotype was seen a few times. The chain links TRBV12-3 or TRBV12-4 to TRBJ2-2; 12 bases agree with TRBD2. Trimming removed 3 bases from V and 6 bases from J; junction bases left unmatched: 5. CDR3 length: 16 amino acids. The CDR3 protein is CASSFGLAGWAGELFF. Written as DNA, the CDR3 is TGTGCCAGCAGTTTTGGACTAGCGGGATGGGCCGGGGAGCTGTTTTTT.

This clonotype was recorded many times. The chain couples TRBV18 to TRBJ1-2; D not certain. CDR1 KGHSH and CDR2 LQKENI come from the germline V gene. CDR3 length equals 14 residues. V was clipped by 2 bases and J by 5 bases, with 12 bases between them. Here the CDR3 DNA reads TGTGCCAGCTCACCAGAGAACCTTATTTATGGCTACACCTTC. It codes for CASSPENLIYGYTF.

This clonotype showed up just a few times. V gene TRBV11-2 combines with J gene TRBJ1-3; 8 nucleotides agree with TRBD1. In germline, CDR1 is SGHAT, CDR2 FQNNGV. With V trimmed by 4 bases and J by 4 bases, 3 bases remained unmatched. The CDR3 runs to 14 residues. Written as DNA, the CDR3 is TGTGCCAGCAGCTCCCGGACAGGGGGAAACACCATATATTTT. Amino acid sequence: CASSSRTGGNTIYF.

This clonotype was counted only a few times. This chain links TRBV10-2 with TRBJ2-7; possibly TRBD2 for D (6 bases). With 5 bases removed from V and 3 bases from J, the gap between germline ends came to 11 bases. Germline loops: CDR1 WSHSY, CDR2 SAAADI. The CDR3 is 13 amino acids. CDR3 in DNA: TGCGCCAGCAGTCTGGAGGGGTTCTACGAGCAGTACTTC. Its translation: CASSLEGFYEQYF.

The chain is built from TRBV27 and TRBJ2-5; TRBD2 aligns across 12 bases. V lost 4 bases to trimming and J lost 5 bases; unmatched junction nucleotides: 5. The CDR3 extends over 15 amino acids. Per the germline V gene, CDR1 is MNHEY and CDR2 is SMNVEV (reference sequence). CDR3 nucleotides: TGTGCCAGCAGTTCACTAGCGGGAGGTCGCGAGACCCAGTACTTC. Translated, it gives CASSSLAGGRETQYF.

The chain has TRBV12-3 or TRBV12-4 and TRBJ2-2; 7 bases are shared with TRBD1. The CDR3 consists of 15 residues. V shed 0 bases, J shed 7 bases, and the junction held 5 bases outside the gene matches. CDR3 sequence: CASSLATGLDGELFF. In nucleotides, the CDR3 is TGTGCCAGCAGTTTAGCGACAGGGCTGGACGGGGAGCTGTTTTTT.

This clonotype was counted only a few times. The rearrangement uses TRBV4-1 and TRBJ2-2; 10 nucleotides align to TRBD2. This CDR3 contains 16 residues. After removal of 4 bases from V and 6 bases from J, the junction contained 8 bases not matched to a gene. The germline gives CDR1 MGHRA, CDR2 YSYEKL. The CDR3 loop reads CASSLSGTSVPGELFF. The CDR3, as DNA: TGCGCCAGCAGCCTCTCCGGGACTAGCGTACCCGGGGAGCTGTTTTTT.

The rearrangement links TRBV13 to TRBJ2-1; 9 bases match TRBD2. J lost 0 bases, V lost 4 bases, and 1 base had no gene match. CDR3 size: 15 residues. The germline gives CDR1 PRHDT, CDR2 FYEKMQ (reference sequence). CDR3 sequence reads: CASSSGLASYNEQFF. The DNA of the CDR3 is TGTGCCAGCAGCTCGGGACTAGCCTCCTACAATGAGCAGTTCTTC.

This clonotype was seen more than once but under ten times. The CDR3 loop reads CASSLLWGRGYEQYF. In DNA, the CDR3 is TGTGCCAGCAGCTTGCTGTGGGGGAGAGGCTACGAGCAGTACTTC. The rearrangement uses TRBV5-5 and TRBJ2-7, with D perhaps TRBD1 or TRBD2 (5 bases each). The germline CDR1 and CDR2 sequences are SGHKS and YYEKEE (reference sequence). V was trimmed by 1 base and J by 3 bases, leaving 14 bases between them. The CDR3 spans 15 residues.

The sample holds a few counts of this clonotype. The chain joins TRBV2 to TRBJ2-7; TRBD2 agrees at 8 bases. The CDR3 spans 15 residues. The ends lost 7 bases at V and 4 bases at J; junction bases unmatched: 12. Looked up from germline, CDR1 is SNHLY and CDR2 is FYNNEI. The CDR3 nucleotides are TGTGCCAGCACTTTTAGGGCGGGAGGTAGTTACGAGCAGTACTTC. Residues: CASTFRAGGSYEQYF.

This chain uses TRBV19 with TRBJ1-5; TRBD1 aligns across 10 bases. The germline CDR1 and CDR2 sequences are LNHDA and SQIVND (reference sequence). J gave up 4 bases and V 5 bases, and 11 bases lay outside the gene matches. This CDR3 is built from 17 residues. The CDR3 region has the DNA TGTGCCAGTAGTGCGAGACCAAGGGACAGGGGAAATCAGCCCCAGCATTTT. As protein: CASSARPRDRGNQPQHF.

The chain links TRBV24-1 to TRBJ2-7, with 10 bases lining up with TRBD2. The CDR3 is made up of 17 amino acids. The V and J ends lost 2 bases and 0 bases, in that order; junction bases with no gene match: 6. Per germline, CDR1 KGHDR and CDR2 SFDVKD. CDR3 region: CATSDCLLAGFSYEQYF. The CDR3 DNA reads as TGTGCCACCAGTGATTGCCTACTAGCGGGGTTCTCCTACGAGCAGTACTTC.

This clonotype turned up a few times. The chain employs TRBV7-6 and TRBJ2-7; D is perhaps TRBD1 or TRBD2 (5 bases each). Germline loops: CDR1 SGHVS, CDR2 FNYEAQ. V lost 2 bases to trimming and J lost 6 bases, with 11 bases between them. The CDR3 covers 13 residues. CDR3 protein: CASSLRGEGEQYF. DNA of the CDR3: TGTGCCAGCAGCTTAAGAGGGGAAGGCGAGCAGTACTTC.

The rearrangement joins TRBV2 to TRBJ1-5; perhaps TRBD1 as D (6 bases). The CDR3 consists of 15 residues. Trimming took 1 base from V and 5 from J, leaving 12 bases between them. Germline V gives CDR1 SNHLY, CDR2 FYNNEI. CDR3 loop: CASSEGTEPYQPQHF. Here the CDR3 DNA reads TGTGCCAGCAGTGAAGGGACAGAACCCTATCAGCCCCAGCATTTT.

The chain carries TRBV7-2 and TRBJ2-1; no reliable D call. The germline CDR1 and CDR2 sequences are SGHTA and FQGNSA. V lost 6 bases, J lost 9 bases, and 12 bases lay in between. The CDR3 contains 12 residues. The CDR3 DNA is TGTGCCAGCAGTCTTACAGCCATTGAGCAGTTCTTC. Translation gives CASSLTAIEQFF.

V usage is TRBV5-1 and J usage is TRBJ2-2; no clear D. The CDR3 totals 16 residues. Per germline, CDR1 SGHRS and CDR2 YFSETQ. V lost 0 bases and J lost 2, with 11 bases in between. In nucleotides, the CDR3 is TGCGCCAGCAGCTTGGCCGCTCGGCCAAACACCGGGGAGCTGTTTTTT. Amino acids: CASSLAARPNTGELFF.

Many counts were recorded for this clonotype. In nucleotides, the CDR3 is TGTGCCAGCTCACCTTATCGGGACACACCCTACGAGCAGTACTTC. Translation gives CASSPYRDTPYEQYF. This chain joins TRBV18 and TRBJ2-7, with D possibly being TRBD1 (6 bases). V dropped 3 bases and J dropped 2 bases, with 14 bases sitting between them. CDR1 and CDR2 (germline): KGHSH, LQKENI. The CDR3 spans 15 residues.

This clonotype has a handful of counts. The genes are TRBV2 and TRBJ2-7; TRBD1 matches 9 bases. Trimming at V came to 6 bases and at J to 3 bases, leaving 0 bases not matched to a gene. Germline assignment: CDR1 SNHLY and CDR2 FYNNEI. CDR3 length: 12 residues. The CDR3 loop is CASRGQGYEQYF. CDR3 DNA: TGTGCCAGCAGGGGACAGGGCTACGAGCAGTACTTC.

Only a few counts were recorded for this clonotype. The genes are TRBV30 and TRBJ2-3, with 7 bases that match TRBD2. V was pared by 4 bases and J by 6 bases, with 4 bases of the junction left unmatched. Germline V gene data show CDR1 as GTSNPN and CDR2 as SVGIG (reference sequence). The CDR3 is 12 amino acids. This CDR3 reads CAWTAGADTQYF. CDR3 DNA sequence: TGTGCCTGGACTGCGGGAGCGGATACGCAGTATTTT.

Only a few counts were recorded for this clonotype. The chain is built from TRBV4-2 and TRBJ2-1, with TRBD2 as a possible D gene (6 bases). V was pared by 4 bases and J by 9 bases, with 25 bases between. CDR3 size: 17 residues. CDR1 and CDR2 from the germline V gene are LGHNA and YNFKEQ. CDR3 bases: TGTGCCAGCAGCCTGCACCGGGGCTTTGGCCTGGGAGGTGAGCAGTTCTTC. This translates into CASSLHRGFGLGGEQFF.

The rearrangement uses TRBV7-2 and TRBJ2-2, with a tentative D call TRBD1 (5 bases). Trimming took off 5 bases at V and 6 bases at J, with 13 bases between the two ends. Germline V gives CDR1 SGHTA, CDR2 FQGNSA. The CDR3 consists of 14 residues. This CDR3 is CASSRSRVAGELFF. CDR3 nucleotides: TGTGCCAGCAGCCGCTCCAGGGTGGCCGGGGAGCTGTTTTTT.

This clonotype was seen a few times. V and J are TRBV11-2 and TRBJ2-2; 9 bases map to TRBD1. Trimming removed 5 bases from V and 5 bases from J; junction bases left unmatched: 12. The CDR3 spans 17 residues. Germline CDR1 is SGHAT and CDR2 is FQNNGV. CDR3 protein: CASSISSTGGRTGELFF. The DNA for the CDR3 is TGTGCCAGCAGCATATCATCCACAGGGGGCAGAACCGGGGAGCTGTTTTTT.

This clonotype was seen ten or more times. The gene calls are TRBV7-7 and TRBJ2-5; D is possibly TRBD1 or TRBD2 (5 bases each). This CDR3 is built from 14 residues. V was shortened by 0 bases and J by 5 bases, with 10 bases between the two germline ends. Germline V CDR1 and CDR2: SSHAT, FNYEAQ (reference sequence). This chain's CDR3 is CASSLAPGTETQYF. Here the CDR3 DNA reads TGTGCCAGCAGCTTAGCTCCCGGGACGGAGACCCAGTACTTC.

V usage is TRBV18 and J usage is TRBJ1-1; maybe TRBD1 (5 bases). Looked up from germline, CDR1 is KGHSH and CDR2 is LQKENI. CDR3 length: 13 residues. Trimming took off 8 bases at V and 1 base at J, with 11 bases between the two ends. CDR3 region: CASDQGSNTEAFF. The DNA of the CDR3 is TGTGCCAGCGATCAGGGATCGAACACTGAAGCTTTCTTT.

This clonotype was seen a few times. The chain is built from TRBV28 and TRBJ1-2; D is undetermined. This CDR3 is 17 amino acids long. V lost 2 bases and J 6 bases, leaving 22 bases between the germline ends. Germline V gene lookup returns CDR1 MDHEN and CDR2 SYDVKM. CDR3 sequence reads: CASSLGFWPPPADGYTF. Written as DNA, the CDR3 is TGTGCCAGCAGTTTAGGGTTCTGGCCTCCCCCGGCGGATGGCTACACCTTC.

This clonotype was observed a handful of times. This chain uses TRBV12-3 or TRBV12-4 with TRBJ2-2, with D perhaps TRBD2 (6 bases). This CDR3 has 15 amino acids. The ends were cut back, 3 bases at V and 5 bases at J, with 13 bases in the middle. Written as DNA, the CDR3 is TGTGCCAGCAGTTTCGGGGGAGGTTCGACCGGGGAGCTGTTTTTT. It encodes CASSFGGGSTGELFF.

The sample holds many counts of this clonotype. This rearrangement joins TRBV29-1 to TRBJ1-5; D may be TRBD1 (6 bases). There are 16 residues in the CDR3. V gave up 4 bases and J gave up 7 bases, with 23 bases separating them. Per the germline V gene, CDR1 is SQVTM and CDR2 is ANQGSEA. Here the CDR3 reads CSVAGRAPGGRQPQHF. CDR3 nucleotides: TGCAGCGTTGCTGGCAGGGCGCCGGGGGGCAGGCAGCCCCAGCATTTT.